The 16 T cell receptor beta chains listed next were all sequenced from one sample in a study of shared clonotypes between healthy human individuals. Profiling relied on immunoSEQ multiplex PCR, and the TCRdb table lists in-frame clones only, not all of them. There are about 1.1 million clones in the sample; around three quarters occur only once, and more than 0.55% lies in the top ten. Sequenced: memory CD4+ T cells from PBMCs. Subset: CD45RA-negative fraction. Receptor source: a man aged 18 to 29 in good health. Some clones in this sample may be carry-over from other donors' samples.

V is TRBV4-2 and J is TRBJ2-1; the match to TRBD2 covers 8 bases. Germline values: CDR1 LGHNA, CDR2 YNFKEQ. The CDR3 is made up of 16 amino acids. V dropped 3 bases and J dropped 3; count of bases not matched to a gene: 7. CDR3: CASSQSAGDNYNEQFF. The CDR3 bases are TGTGCCAGCAGCCAGTCAGCGGGAGATAACTACAATGAGCAGTTCTTC.

This chain links TRBV4-2 with TRBJ2-1; 7 nucleotides line up with TRBD2. This CDR3 has 16 amino acids. The V gene end was trimmed by 1 base and the J gene end by 1 base; junction bases not matched to a gene: 4. In germline, CDR1 is LGHNA, CDR2 YNFKEQ. CDR3 nucleotide sequence: TGTGCCAGCAGCCAAGTAAGCGGGATATCCTACAATGAGCAGTTCTTC. This translates into CASSQVSGISYNEQFF.

V and J are TRBV4-2 and TRBJ2-7, with 7 bases matching TRBD2. J lost 7 bases, V lost 5 bases, and 8 bases had no gene match. Germline V gives CDR1 LGHNA, CDR2 YNFKEQ. The CDR3 runs to 13 residues. In DNA form, the CDR3 reads TGTGCCAGCAGCTTGTACTGGGGAGGGGAGCAGTACTTC. Amino acid sequence: CASSLYWGGEQYF.

This clone was recorded only once. The rearrangement joins TRBV5-1 to TRBJ1-1; TRBD1 aligns across 9 bases. Germline V CDR1 and CDR2: SGHRS, YFSETQ. The V and J ends lost 4 bases and 2 bases, in that order; junction bases with no gene match: 6. The CDR3 loop spans 15 amino acids. The CDR3, as DNA: TGCGCCAGCAGCAGTTCGACAGGGGGAAACACTGAAGCTTTCTTT. It specifies CASSSSTGGNTEAFF.

The V and J genes are TRBV6-5 and TRBJ2-1; 15 positions match TRBD2. Germline values: CDR1 MNHEY, CDR2 SVGAGI. The CDR3 is 12 amino acids. The J segment lost 12 bases and the V segment lost 10 bases, leaving 4 bases of the junction unmatched. This CDR3 is CATRTSGRGQFF. In DNA, the CDR3 is TGTGCCACCAGGACTAGCGGGAGGGGGCAGTTCTTC.

The V and J genes are TRBV6-1 and TRBJ1-2, with D perhaps matching TRBD1 (5 bases). Trimming stripped 1 base from V and 8 bases from J, with 14 bases between. Germline V CDR1 and CDR2: MNHNS, SASEGT. The CDR3 covers 14 residues. CDR3 residues: CASSEGLGVGGYTF. As DNA, the CDR3 is TGTGCCAGCAGTGAAGGCTTGGGGGTTGGAGGCTACACCTTC.

This clone is a singleton in its sample. The rearrangement uses TRBV19 and TRBJ2-1, with TRBD2 matching 14 bases. The J segment lost 0 bases and the V segment lost 7 bases, leaving 8 bases of the junction unmatched. Germline V gene lookup returns CDR1 LNHDA and CDR2 SQIVND (reference sequence). The CDR3 is made up of 18 amino acids. The CDR3, as DNA: TGTGCCAGTATGGGGCGACTAGCGGGAGGGAGCTCCTACAATGAGCAGTTCTTC. It is translated as CASMGRLAGGSSYNEQFF.

The V and J genes are TRBV6-5 and TRBJ1-2; no reliable D call. Germline lookup yields CDR1 MNHEY and CDR2 SVGAGI. This CDR3 comprises 15 residues. Between the trimmed V and J ends, which lost 0 bases and 8 bases, there was a span of 16 bases. In DNA, the CDR3 is TGTGCCAGCAGTTACTCGCCACAGCCTAGCTACGGCTACACCTTC. Encoded protein: CASSYSPQPSYGYTF.

V gene TRBV18 combines with J gene TRBJ2-7, with D perhaps matching TRBD2 (5 bases). The CDR3 loop spans 13 amino acids. Trimming left V 2 bases short and J 2 bases short, with 7 bases between. In germline, CDR1 is KGHSH, CDR2 LQKENI. The CDR3 coding sequence is TGTGCCAGCTCACCAGGGGAGACCTACGAGCAGTACTTC. As protein: CASSPGETYEQYF.

V usage is TRBV4-2 and J usage is TRBJ2-2; 9 bases agree with TRBD1. V trimming: 2 bases; J trimming: 4 bases; junction bases outside the gene matches: 8. Germline CDR1 is LGHNA and CDR2 is YNFKEQ. CDR3 size: 17 residues. CDR3 sequence (DNA): TGTGCCAGCAGCCAACTCGGGACAGGGCGTAGCACCGGGGAGCTGTTTTTT. Translating gives CASSQLGTGRSTGELFF.

The rearrangement uses TRBV5-4 and TRBJ2-3; either TRBD1 or TRBD2 may supply D (5 bases each). The germline V and J ends were trimmed by 4 bases and 0 bases, with 18 bases remaining between them. The CDR3 is made up of 17 amino acids. Germline CDR1 is SGHNT and CDR2 is YYREEE (reference sequence). The CDR3 sequence: CASSPRQGEGSTDTQYF. CDR3 sequence (DNA): TGTGCCAGCAGCCCCAGGCAGGGCGAGGGTAGCACAGATACGCAGTATTTT.

As regards this clone: Other DNA sequences of this sample code for an identical CDR3. The chain links TRBV7-3 to TRBJ2-5; no clear D. The ends were cut back, 4 bases at V and 1 base at J, with 7 bases in the middle. The length of the CDR3 is 13 residues. The germline gives CDR1 SGHTA, CDR2 FQGTGA. CDR3 coding DNA: TGTGCCAGCAGCTCCAATACCCAAGAGACCCAGTACTTC. Translating it yields CASSSNTQETQYF.

V and J are TRBV2 and TRBJ1-1, with D possibly matching TRBD1 (5 bases). The CDR3 is made up of 13 amino acids. CDR1 is SNHLY and CDR2 is FYNNEI in the germline V gene. The V end lost 6 bases, the J end lost 5 bases, and 13 bases lay between the germline ends. CDR3: CASSLAGSTEAFF. DNA for the CDR3: TGTGCCAGCAGCCTGGCAGGGTCTACTGAAGCTTTCTTT.

The chain combines TRBV10-2 with TRBJ2-7; D gene unclear. The V and J ends lost 3 bases and 3 bases respectively, with 9 bases between them. Germline-derived CDR1 and CDR2 are WSHSY and SAAADI. This CDR3 has 13 residues. In nucleotides, the CDR3 is TGCGCCAGCAGTGAAAGGCTGTACTACGAGCAGTACTTC. Its protein is CASSERLYYEQYF.

The genes are TRBV5-4 and TRBJ2-2, with 7 bases that match TRBD1. Trimming removed 0 bases from V and 0 bases from J; junction bases left unmatched: 5. CDR1 is SGHNT, CDR2 YYREEE, per germline (reference sequence). The CDR3 is 17 amino acids. The DNA for the CDR3 is TGTGCCAGCAGCTTGGGTGCGCAGGGGGCGAACACCGGGGAGCTGTTTTTT. Amino acids: CASSLGAQGANTGELFF.

This CDR3 is CASSYSQGINTEAFF. The DNA for the CDR3 is TGTGCCAGCAGTTACTCGCAGGGGATTAACACTGAAGCTTTCTTT. This chain joins TRBV6-6 and TRBJ1-1; perhaps TRBD1 as D (6 bases). Trimming pared 0 bases from V and 2 bases from J, leaving 10 bases between. The V gene's germline CDR1 is MNHNY and CDR2 SVGAGI (reference sequence). CDR3 length: 15 residues.